These 8 T cell receptor beta chains came from one sample sequenced in a study of shared clonotypes between healthy human individuals. TCRdb's table, derived via immunoSEQ multiplex PCR, lists solely in-frame clones and lacks some. The table has more than 1 million clones, about 84% seen once. The sample taken for sequencing was memory CD4+ T cells from PBMCs. Subset in this sample: CD45RA-negative fraction. These receptors all stem from a man younger than 30 in good health. Some clones in this sample may be carry-over from other donors' samples.

V and J are TRBV30 and TRBJ2-1; 7 bases are a match to TRBD2. Germline lookup yields CDR1 GTSNPN and CDR2 SVGIG (reference sequence). This CDR3 spans 14 amino acids. V lost 2 bases and J lost 3; bases outside the gene matches: 4. The CDR3 here is CAWSLGGSYNEQFF. As DNA, the CDR3 is TGTGCCTGGAGTCTCGGCGGGAGCTACAATGAGCAGTTCTTC.

This sequence joins TRBV29-1 and TRBJ1-1; TRBD1 matches at 10 bases. Germline assignment: CDR1 SQVTM and CDR2 ANQGSEA. CDR3 size: 13 residues. The V gene end was trimmed by 6 bases and the J gene end by 1 base; junction bases not matched to a gene: 2. This CDR3 is CSVWTGGNTEAFF. In DNA form, the CDR3 reads TGCAGCGTCTGGACAGGGGGGAACACTGAAGCTTTCTTT.

V usage is TRBV7-2 and J usage is TRBJ2-6, with no clear D. The CDR3 contains 15 residues. The V gene lost 1 base and the J gene lost 0 bases, with 4 bases spanning the gap. Germline assignment: CDR1 SGHTA and CDR2 FQGNSA. The CDR3 is CASSLVFSGANVLTF. The DNA of the CDR3 is TGTGCCAGCAGCTTAGTGTTCTCTGGGGCCAACGTCCTGACTTTC.

The rearrangement uses TRBV9 and TRBJ2-1; D unclear. V shed 1 base and J shed 10 bases, with 15 bases lying between them. The V gene's germline CDR1 is SGDLS and CDR2 YYNGEE. The CDR3 covers 14 residues. The CDR3 spells CASSVIGSSPEQFF. The CDR3 nucleotides read TGTGCCAGCAGCGTAATTGGTAGTAGCCCCGAGCAGTTCTTC.

The V call is TRBV10-3, the J call TRBJ1-4; the D is unclear. This CDR3 has 13 amino acids. CDR1 and CDR2 (germline): ENHRY, SYGVKD. V lost 2 bases and J lost 3, with 4 bases in between. CDR3: CAISEAPNEKLFF. The CDR3 coding sequence is TGTGCCATCAGTGAGGCGCCTAATGAAAAACTGTTTTTT.

This clone was picked up one time. This chain joins TRBV19 and TRBJ2-6; unclear D gene. This CDR3 contains 16 residues. CDR1 is LNHDA, CDR2 SQIVND, per germline (reference sequence). V was trimmed by 4 bases and J by 1 base, leaving 11 bases between them. Here the CDR3 DNA reads TGTGCCAGTAGTAAGTCTCCACCGTCTGGGGCCAACGTCCTGACTTTC. This codes for CASSKSPPSGANVLTF.

In its sample, this clone was seen once. The chain carries TRBV7-2 and TRBJ1-1; D uncertain. CDR1 SGHTA and CDR2 FQGNSA come from the germline V gene. This CDR3 has 18 amino acids. Trimming took 2 bases from V and 1 from J, leaving 20 bases between them. The CDR3 is CASSLRLGSGRGNTEAFF. CDR3 DNA sequence: TGTGCCAGCAGCTTAAGGCTAGGTAGTGGGCGGGGGAACACTGAAGCTTTCTTT.

This chain uses TRBV28 with TRBJ1-3; D unclear. V lost 5 bases and J 2 bases, leaving 10 bases between the germline ends. This CDR3 has 14 amino acids. Germline CDR1 and CDR2: MDHEN and SYDVKM. The chain's CDR3 is CASSPVGAGNTIYF. In nucleotides, the CDR3 is TGTGCCAGCAGTCCCGTCGGTGCTGGAAACACCATATATTTT.